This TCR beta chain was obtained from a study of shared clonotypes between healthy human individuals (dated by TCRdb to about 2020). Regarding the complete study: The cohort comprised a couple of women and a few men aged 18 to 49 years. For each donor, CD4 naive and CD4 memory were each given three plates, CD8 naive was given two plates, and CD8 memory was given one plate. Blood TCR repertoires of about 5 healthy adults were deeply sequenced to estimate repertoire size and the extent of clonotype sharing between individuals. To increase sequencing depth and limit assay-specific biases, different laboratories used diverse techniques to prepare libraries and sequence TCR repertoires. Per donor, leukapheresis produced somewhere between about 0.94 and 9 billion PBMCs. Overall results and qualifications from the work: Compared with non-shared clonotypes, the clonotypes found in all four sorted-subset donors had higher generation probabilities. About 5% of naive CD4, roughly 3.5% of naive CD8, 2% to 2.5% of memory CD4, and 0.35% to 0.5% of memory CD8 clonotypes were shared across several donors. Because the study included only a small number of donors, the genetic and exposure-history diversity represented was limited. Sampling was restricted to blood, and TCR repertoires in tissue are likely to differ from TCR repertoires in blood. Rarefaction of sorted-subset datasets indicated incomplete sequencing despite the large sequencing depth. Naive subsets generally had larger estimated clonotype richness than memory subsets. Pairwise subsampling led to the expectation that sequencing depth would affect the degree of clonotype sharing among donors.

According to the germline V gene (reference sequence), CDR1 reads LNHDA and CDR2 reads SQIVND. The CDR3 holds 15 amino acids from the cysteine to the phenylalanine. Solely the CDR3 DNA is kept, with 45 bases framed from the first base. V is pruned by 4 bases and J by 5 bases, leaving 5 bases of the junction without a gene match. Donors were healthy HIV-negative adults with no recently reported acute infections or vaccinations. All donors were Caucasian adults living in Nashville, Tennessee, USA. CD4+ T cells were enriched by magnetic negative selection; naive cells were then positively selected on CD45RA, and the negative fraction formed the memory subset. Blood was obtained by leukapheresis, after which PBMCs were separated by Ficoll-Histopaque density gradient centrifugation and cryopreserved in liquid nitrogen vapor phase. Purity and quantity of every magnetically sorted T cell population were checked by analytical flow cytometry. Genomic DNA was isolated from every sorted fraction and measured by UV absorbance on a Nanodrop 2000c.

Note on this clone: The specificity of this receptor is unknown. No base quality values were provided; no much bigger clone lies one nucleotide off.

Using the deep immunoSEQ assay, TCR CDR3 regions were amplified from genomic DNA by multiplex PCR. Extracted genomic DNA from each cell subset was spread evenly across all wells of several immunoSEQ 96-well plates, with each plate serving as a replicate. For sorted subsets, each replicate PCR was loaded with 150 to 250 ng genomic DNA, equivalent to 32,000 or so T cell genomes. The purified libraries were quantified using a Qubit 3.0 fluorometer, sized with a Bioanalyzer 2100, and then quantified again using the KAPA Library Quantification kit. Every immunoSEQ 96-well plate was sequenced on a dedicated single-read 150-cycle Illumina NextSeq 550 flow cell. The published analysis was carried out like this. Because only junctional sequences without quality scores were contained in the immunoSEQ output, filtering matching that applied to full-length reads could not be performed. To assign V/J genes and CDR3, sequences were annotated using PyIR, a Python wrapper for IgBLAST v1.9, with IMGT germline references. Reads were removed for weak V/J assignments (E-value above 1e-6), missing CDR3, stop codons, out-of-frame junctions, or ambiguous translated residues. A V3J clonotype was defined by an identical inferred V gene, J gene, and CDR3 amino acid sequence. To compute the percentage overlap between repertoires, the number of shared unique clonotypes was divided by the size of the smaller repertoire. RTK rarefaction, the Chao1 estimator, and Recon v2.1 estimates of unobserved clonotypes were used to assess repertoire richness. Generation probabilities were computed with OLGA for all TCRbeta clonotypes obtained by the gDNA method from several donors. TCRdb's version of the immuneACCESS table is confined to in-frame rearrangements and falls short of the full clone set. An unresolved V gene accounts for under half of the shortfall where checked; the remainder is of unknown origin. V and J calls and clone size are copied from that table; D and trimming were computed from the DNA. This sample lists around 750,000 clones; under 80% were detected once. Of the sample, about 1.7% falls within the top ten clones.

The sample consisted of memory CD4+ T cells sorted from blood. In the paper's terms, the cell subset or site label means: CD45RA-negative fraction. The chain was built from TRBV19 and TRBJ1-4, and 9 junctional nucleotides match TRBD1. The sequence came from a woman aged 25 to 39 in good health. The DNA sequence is TGTGCCAGTAGTAAACCCGGGACAGGGAATGAAAAACTGTTTTTT. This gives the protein CASSKPGTGNEKLFF.